This passage covers 19 T cell receptor beta chains from one sample sequenced in a study of blood T cells in healthy people across ages. A second PCR, run for roughly 6 to 11 cycles, used a sample-barcoded 5' primer plus a J-beta primer mix. TCRdb re-called the 5' RACE reads with MiXCR, one entry per CDR3 protein. The sample lists around 750,000 distinct CDR3 sequences; 40% to 65% were seen once. Sequenced input: blood. The receptors shown here come from a man older than 75 in good health.

The chain links TRBV6-6 to TRBJ1-1; D is undetermined. CDR1 is MNHNY and CDR2 is SVGAGI in the germline V gene (reference sequence). The CDR3 length is 16 residues. Trimming cost V 7 bases and J 3 bases, with 21 bases left between them. CDR3 region: CASIPTPISGDTEAFF. The DNA of the CDR3 is TGTGCCAGCATTCCTACCCCAATTAGCGGGGACACTGAAGCTTTCTTT.

A few counts support this clonotype. V gene TRBV9 combines with J gene TRBJ1-2; 9 nucleotides align to TRBD1. Trimming at V came to 3 bases and at J to 4 bases, leaving 4 bases not matched to a gene. The CDR3 runs to 14 residues. Germline CDR1 and CDR2: SGDLS and YYNGEE. CDR3 nucleotide sequence: TGTGCCAGCAGCGCCTCGGACAGGGGCTATGGCTACACCTTC. Its translation: CASSASDRGYGYTF. Variable domain in full (rest from reference TRBV9 and TRBJ1-2): DSGVTQTPKHLITATGQRVTLRCSPRSGDLSVYWYQQSLDQGLQFLIQYYNGEERAKGNILERFSAQQFPDLHSELNLSSLELGDSALYFCASSASDRGYGYTFGSGTRLTVV.

J is TRBJ2-3 and V is TRBV20-1; 8 positions match TRBD2. Germline assignment: CDR1 DFQATT and CDR2 SNEGSKA (reference sequence). The V gene end was trimmed by 6 bases and the J gene end by 0 bases; junction bases not matched to a gene: 11. The CDR3 spans 16 residues. CDR3 residues: CSAPPGLAPSTDTQYF. The CDR3 bases are TGCAGTGCCCCACCTGGACTAGCCCCTAGCACAGATACGCAGTATTTT.

The table lists this clonotype with a few counts. The rearrangement uses TRBV2 and TRBJ2-2; either TRBD1 or TRBD2 may fit D (5 bases each). The CDR3 has 14 amino acids. V was clipped by 7 bases and J by 11 bases, with 20 bases between them. CDR1 and CDR2 (germline): SNHLY, FYNNEI. CDR3 residues: CASTSSSRDPELFF. CDR3 nucleotide sequence: TGTGCCAGCACCTCATCCTCTCGGGACCCTGAGCTGTTTTTT.

Only a few counts were recorded for this clonotype. This chain uses TRBV6-5 with TRBJ2-4; D is unclear. V lost 0 bases, J lost 0 bases, and 12 bases lay in between. The CDR3 has 17 residues. Germline values: CDR1 MNHEY, CDR2 SVGAGI. The CDR3 DNA follows: TGTGCCAGCAGTTACTCGTTTACGAACCTAGCCAAAAACATTCAGTACTTC. Translation gives CASSYSFTNLAKNIQYF.

This clonotype was seen a handful of times. The CDR3 region has the DNA TGCGCCAGCAGCTTCGGCCCTGGGGAAGAGACCCAGTACTTC. Translating it yields CASSFGPGEETQYF. The rearrangement uses TRBV5-1 and TRBJ2-5; D is unclear. V was pared by 2 bases and J by 3 bases, with 11 bases between. Germline CDR1 reads SGHRS; CDR2 reads YFSETQ. This CDR3 is 14 amino acids long.

This rearrangement joins TRBV20-1 to TRBJ1-5, with TRBD1 as a possible D gene (5 bases). The length of the CDR3 is 14 residues. Trimming removed 6 bases from V and 0 bases from J, with 12 bases in between. Germline V CDR1 and CDR2: DFQATT, SNEGSKA (reference sequence). The CDR3 protein is CSARSTVSNQPQHF. CDR3 nucleotides: TGCAGTGCCAGATCGACAGTTAGCAATCAGCCCCAGCATTTT.

Comment on this clonotype: This may stem from a read error, because a much larger clone lies one nucleotide away. V gene TRBV4-1 combines with J gene TRBJ2-5; D gene ambiguous. The V end was cut by 0 bases, the J end by 4 bases, with 6 bases between. Per the germline V gene, CDR1 is MGHRA and CDR2 is YSYEKL. The CDR3 contains 13 residues. CDR3 residues: CASSQDVGETQYF. DNA of the CDR3: TGCGCCAGCAGCCAAGATGTGGGAGAGACCCAGTACTTC.

The chain employs TRBV6-5 and TRBJ2-7; a possible D gene is TRBD2 (5 bases). The J call could be wrong; TRBJ2-5 is a better fit for the DNA end. Germline V gene lookup returns CDR1 MNHEY and CDR2 SVGAGI. The CDR3 is 18 amino acids. DNA for the CDR3: TGTGCCAGCAGTTACTCGAGTCCGGGGATCGGGTCCGGCGAGACCCAGTACTTC. It translates to CASSYSSPGIGSGETQYF.

This clonotype was found a few times. The gene calls are TRBV27 and TRBJ2-5, with 9 positions matching TRBD1. After removal of 6 bases from V and 5 bases from J, the junction contained 10 bases not matched to a gene. The CDR3 extends over 15 amino acids. Germline V gene data show CDR1 as MNHEY and CDR2 as SMNVEV (reference sequence). CDR3 sequence (DNA): TGTGCCAGCAGCCCCGGGACAGGGAAGTTTGAGACCCAGTACTTC. Its protein is CASSPGTGKFETQYF.

DNA for the CDR3: TGTGCCAGCAGGTGGCCGGGACAGGTAGTCAATGAGCAGTTCTTC. Its protein product is CASRWPGQVVNEQFF. The rearrangement uses TRBV2 and TRBJ2-1, with 8 bases aligning to TRBD1. This CDR3 comprises 15 residues. In germline, CDR1 is SNHLY, CDR2 FYNNEI. V gave up 6 bases and J gave up 6 bases; unmatched junction bases: 10. Based on the CDR3 plus reference TRBV2 and TRBJ2-1, the full variable domain is EPEVTQTPSHQVTQMGQEVILRCVPISNHLYFYWYRQILGQKVEFLVSFYNNEISEKSEIFDDQFSVERPDGSNFTLKIRSTKLEDSAMYFCASRWPGQVVNEQFFGPGTRLTVL.

This rearrangement joins TRBV11-1 to TRBJ2-3; D possibly uses TRBD1 or TRBD2 (5 bases each). Germline lookup yields CDR1 SGHAT and CDR2 FQDESV (reference sequence). V was pared by 0 bases and J by 14 bases, with 18 bases between. CDR3 size: 14 residues. This chain's CDR3 is CASSLAPRDRYAYF. In nucleotides, the CDR3 is TGTGCCAGCAGCTTAGCGCCCCGGGACCGATACGCGTATTTT.

The gene calls are TRBV29-1 and TRBJ2-3; no firm D call. V lost 4 bases, J lost 2 bases, and 13 bases lay in between. Germline V CDR1 and CDR2: SQVTM, ANQGSEA. CDR3 length: 14 amino acids. The CDR3 DNA follows: TGCAGCGTTGGCCCTCCGGTCTCCACAGATACGCAGTATTTT. Translating it yields CSVGPPVSTDTQYF.

This clonotype has just a few counts. The V call is TRBV24-1, the J call TRBJ2-1; possible D gene TRBD2, 5 bases. The CDR3 sequence is 14 residues long. Germline assignment: CDR1 KGHDR and CDR2 SFDVKD. The germline V and J ends were trimmed by 0 bases and 5 bases, with 7 bases remaining between them. In DNA form, the CDR3 reads TGTGCCACCAGTGATTTGACCGGGGACAATGAGCAGTTCTTC. It codes for CATSDLTGDNEQFF.

The sample holds a few counts of this clonotype. This sequence joins TRBV18 and TRBJ2-5; TRBD1 is a possible D gene (6 bases). V was cut by 4 bases and J by 3 bases, with 15 bases left in between. Germline CDR1 and CDR2: KGHSH and LQKENI. The CDR3 runs 15 residues. CDR3 DNA: TGTGCCAGCTCACGCAGGAACAGGGCCGAAGAGACCCAGTACTTC. Residues: CASSRRNRAEETQYF.

V is TRBV2 and J is TRBJ2-1; tentative D call: TRBD2 (6 bases). Germline V CDR1 and CDR2: SNHLY, FYNNEI. CDR3 size: 15 residues. Trimming removed 4 bases at V and 8 bases at J, with 18 bases between. CDR3: CASSGGWGGGDEQFF. The CDR3 DNA is TGTGCCAGCAGTGGGGGTTGGGGCGGAGGGGATGAGCAGTTCTTC.

This chain joins TRBV12-3 or TRBV12-4 and TRBJ2-1; TRBD2 agrees at 11 bases. The CDR3 extends over 15 amino acids. Unmatched junction bases numbered 6, after V lost 7 bases and J lost 4 bases. The CDR3 bases are TGTGCCAGCACTAAACTAGCGGGAGAGTACAATGAGCAGTTCTTC. Residues: CASTKLAGEYNEQFF.

The gene calls are TRBV11-2 and TRBJ2-7; D is undetermined. Trimming shortened V by 5 bases and J by 3 bases, and 14 bases separated the two germline ends. The CDR3 totals 14 residues. Looked up from germline, CDR1 is SGHAT and CDR2 is FQNNGV. CDR3 sequence reads: CASSVVMGFYEQYF. Here the CDR3 DNA reads TGTGCCAGCAGCGTAGTTATGGGGTTCTACGAGCAGTACTTC. Complete variable domain (other parts from reference TRBV11-2 and TRBJ2-7): EAGVAQSPRYKIIEKRQSVAFWCNPISGHATLYWYQQILGQGPKLLIQFQNNGVVDDSQLPKDRFSAERLKGVDSTLKIQPAKLEDSAVYLCASSVVMGFYEQYFGPGTRLTVT.

In this sample, this clonotype turned up a few times. The V gene is TRBV5-5, the J gene TRBJ2-7, with a weak D call TRBD2 (5 bases). Between the trimmed V and J ends, which lost 0 bases and 0 bases, there was a span of 10 bases. The V gene's germline CDR1 is SGHKS and CDR2 YYEKEE (reference sequence). The CDR3 covers 15 residues. The CDR3 nucleotides read TGTGCCAGCAGCTTGGACTTGGGGAGCTCCTACGAGCAGTACTTC. Protein: CASSLDLGSSYEQYF.